Listed below are T cell receptor beta chains from one sample, sequenced in a study of T cell responses to AZD1222 COVID-19 vaccine. Here immunoSEQ multiplex PCR was the method, and the copy in TCRdb shows in-frame clones only, minus some. The sample contains 150,000 or so clones, 85% to 90% of which appear only once. The sample consisted of peripheral blood, taken 28 days after the second dose of the MenACWY control vaccine. These receptors originate from an adult who received the MenACWY meningococcal vaccine as a control. Each CDR3 is given with its conserved first and last residue. The D gene is left open where the match is weak.

d_call	v_call	j_call	cdr3_aa	cdr3_nt
TRBD2	TRBV19	TRBJ2-3	CASKGAGLPMAPDTQYF	TGTGCCAGTAAAGGGGCGGGACTACCTATGGCTCCAGATACGCAGTATTTT
-	TRBV5-4	TRBJ1-1	CASSVQGVDTEAFF	TGTGCCAGCAGCGTGCAAGGGGTGGACACTGAAGCTTTCTTT
-	TRBV28	TRBJ1-3	CASSPPPGTGNTIYF	TGTGCCAGCAGCCCTCCCCCCGGGACGGGAAACACCATATATTTT
TRBD2	TRBV18	TRBJ2-2	CASSPVDVAGGTGELFF	TGTGCCAGCTCACCAGTGGATGTAGCGGGAGGAACCGGGGAGCTGTTTTTT
-	TRBV29-1	TRBJ2-1	CSVNRDSLGNEQFF	TGCAGCGTGAACCGGGACTCCCTCGGTAATGAGCAGTTCTTC
-	TRBV7-2	TRBJ2-3	CASSALAESTDTQYF	TGTGCCAGCAGCGCCTTAGCGGAAAGCACAGATACGCAGTATTTT
-	TRBV5-6	TRBJ1-5	CASSLYTAGLYQPQHF	TGTGCCAGCAGCTTGTACACAGCAGGGCTCTACCAGCCCCAGCATTTT
-	TRBV15	TRBJ1-1	CATSREEGTEAFF	TGTGCCACCAGCAGGGAGGAGGGGACTGAAGCTTTCTTT
TRBD1	TRBV4-2	TRBJ2-7	CASSRTGTESSYEQYF	TGTGCCAGCAGCCGGACCGGGACAGAGAGCTCCTACGAGCAGTACTTC
-	TRBV3-1/TRBV3-2	TRBJ2-1	CASSLSLARYNEQFF	TGTGCCAGCAGCCTCTCCCTGGCGCGGTACAATGAGCAGTTCTTC
-	TRBV2	TRBJ1-4	CASSDPRGRTYEKLFF	TGTGCCAGCAGTGACCCCCGAGGGAGGACCTATGAAAAACTGTTTTTT
TRBD1	TRBV19	TRBJ2-7	CASSTTGNPYEQYF	TGTGCCAGTAGTACGACAGGGAATCCCTACGAGCAGTACTTC
TRBD2	TRBV29-1	TRBJ2-7	CSVVSGTSGSMNYEQYF	TGCAGCGTTGTGTCCGGGACTAGCGGGAGTATGAACTACGAGCAGTACTTC
-	TRBV25-1	TRBJ1-2	CASSEPRDTDIYGYTF	TGTGCCAGCAGTGAACCCCGGGACACCGATATCTATGGCTACACCTTC